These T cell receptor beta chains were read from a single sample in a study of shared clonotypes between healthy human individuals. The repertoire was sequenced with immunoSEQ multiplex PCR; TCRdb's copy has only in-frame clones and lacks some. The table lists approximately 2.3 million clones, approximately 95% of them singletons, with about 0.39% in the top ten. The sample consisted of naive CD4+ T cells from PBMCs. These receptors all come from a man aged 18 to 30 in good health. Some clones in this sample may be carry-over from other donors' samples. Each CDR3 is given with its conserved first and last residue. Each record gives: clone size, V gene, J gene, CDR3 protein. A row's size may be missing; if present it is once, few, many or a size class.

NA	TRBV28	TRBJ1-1	CASSPWDKTEAFF
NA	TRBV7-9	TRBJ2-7	CASSTAGTIYEQYF
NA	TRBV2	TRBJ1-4	CASRLNRGSNEKLFF
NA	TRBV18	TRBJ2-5	CASSPMGMETQYF
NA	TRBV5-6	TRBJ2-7	CASSSQGLAGYEQYF
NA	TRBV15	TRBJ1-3	CATSRAGQGNTIYF
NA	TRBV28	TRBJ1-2	CASTTGGDGYTF
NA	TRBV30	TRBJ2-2	CAWSASQDRGNTPMDRGNTGELFF
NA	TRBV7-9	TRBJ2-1	CASYRPGGSYNEQFF
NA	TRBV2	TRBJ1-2	CASRGTGGTHGYTF
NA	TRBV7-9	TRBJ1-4	CASSPTPGQGHNEKLFF
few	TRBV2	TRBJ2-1	CASSPRRRGSSYNEQFF
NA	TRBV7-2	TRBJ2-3	CASSEGGTDTQYF
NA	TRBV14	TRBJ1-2	CASSRIRDRVRYGYTF
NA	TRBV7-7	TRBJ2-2	CASSKREGDGELFF